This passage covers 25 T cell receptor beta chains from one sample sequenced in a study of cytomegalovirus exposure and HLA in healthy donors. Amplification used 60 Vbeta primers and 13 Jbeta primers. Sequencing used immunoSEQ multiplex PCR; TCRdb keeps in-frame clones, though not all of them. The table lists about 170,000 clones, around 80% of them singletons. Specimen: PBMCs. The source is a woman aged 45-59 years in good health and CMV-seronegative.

The chain's CDR3 is CAISDSGQTNEQFF. The DNA for the CDR3 is TGTGCCATCAGTGATTCCGGACAAACCAATGAGCAGTTCTTC. The chain combines TRBV10-3 with TRBJ2-1; possibly TRBD1 for D (5 bases). The V end was cut by 3 bases, the J end by 6 bases, with 12 bases between. CDR1 is ENHRY, CDR2 SYGVKD, per germline. There are 14 residues in the CDR3.

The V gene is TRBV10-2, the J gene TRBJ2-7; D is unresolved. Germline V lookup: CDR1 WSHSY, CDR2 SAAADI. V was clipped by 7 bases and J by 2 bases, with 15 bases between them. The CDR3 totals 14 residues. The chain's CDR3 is CASMRSAPTYEQYF. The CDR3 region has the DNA TGCGCCAGCATGAGGTCGGCGCCAACCTACGAGCAGTACTTC.

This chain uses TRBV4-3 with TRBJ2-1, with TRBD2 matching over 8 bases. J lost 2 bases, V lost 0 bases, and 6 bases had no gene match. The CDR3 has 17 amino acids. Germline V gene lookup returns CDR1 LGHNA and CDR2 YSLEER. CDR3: CASSQDQAGGPYNEQFF. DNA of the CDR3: TGCGCCAGCAGCCAAGATCAGGCGGGAGGACCCTACAATGAGCAGTTCTTC.

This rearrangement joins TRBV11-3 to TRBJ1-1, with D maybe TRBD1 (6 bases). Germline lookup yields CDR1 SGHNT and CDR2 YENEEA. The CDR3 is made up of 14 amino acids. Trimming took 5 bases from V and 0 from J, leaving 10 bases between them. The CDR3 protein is CASSKGGVNTEAFF. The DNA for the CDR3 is TGTGCCAGCAGCAAAGGGGGTGTGAACACTGAAGCTTTCTTT. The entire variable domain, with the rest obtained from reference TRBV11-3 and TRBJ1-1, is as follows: EAGVVQSPRYKIIEKKQPVAFWCNPISGHNTLYWYLQNLGQGPELLIRYENEEAVDDSQLPKDRFSAERLKGVDSTLKIQPAELGDSAVYLCASSKGGVNTEAFFGQGTRLTVV.

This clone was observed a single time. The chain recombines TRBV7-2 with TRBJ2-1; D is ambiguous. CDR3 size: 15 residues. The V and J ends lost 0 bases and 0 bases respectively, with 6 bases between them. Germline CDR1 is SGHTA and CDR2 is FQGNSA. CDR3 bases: TGTGCCAGCAGCTTAGCCAGCGCCTCCTACAATGAGCAGTTCTTC. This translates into CASSLASASYNEQFF. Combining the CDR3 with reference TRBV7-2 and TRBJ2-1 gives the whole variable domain GAGVSQSPSNKVTEKGKDVELRCDPISGHTALYWYRQSLGQGLEFLIYFQGNSAPDKSGLPSDRFSAERTGGSVSTLTIQRTQQEDSAVYLCASSLASASYNEQFFGPGTRLTVL.

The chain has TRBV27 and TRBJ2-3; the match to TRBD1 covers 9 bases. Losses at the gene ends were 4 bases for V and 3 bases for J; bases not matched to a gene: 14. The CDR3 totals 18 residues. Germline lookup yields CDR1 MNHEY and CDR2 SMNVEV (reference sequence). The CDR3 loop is CASSSPGQGLGMTDTQYF. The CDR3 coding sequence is TGTGCCAGCAGTTCCCCGGGACAGGGCCTGGGGATGACAGATACGCAGTATTTT.

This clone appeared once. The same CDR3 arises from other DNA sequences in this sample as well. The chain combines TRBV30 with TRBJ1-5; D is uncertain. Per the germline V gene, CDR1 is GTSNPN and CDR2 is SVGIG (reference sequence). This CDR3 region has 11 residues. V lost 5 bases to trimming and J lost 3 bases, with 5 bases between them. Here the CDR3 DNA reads TGTGCCTGGGGGCTCAATCAGCCCCAGCATTTT. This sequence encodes CAWGLNQPQHF.

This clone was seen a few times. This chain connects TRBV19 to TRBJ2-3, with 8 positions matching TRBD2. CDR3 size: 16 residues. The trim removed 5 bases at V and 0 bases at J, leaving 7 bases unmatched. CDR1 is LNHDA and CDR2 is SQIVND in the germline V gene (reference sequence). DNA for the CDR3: TGTGCCAGTAGTCCTCAACGGGGGGGTAGCACAGATACGCAGTATTTT. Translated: CASSPQRGGSTDTQYF.

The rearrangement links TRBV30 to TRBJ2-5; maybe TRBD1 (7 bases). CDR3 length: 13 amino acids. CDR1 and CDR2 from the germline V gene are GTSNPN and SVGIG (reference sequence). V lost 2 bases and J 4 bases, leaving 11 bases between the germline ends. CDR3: CAWSPQGGETQYF. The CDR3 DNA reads TGTGCCTGGAGTCCGCAGGGGGGAGAGACCCAGTACTTC.

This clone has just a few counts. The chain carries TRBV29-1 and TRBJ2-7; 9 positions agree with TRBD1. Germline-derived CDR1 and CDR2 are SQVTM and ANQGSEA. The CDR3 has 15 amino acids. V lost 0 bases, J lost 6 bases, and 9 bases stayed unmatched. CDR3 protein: CSVEDRDRESSEQYF. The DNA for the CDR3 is TGCAGCGTTGAAGATCGGGACAGGGAGTCTTCCGAGCAGTACTTC.

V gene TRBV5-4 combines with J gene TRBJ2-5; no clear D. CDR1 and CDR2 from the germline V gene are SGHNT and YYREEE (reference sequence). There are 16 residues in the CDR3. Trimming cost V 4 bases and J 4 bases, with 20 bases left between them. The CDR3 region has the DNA TGTGCCAGCAGCCCGGTTCGCGGTAGTACGGGAGAGACCCAGTACTTC. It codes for CASSPVRGSTGETQYF. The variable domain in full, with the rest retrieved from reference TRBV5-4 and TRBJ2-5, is ETGVTQSPTHLIKTRGQQVTLRCSSQSGHNTVSWYQQALGQGPQFIFQYYREEENGRGNFPPRFSGLQFPNYSSELNVNALELDDSALYLCASSPVRGSTGETQYFGPGTRLLVL.

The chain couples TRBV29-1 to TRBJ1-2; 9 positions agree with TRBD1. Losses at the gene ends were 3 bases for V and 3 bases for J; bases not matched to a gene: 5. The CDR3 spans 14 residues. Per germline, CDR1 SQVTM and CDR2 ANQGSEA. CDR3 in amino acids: CSVEGQGFDYGYTF. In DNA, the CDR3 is TGCAGCGTTGAGGGACAGGGATTTGACTATGGCTACACCTTC.

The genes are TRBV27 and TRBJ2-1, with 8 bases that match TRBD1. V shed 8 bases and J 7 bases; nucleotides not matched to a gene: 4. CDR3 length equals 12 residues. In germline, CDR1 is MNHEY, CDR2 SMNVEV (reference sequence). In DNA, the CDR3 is TGTGCCAGCCGGACAGGGAATAATGAGCAGTTCTTC. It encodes CASRTGNNEQFF.

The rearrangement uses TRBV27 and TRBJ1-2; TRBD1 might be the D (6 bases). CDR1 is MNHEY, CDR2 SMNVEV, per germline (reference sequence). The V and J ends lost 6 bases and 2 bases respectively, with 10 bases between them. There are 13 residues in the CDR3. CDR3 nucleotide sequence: TGTGCCAGCAGCAGGGGTCGCAACTATGGCTACACCTTC. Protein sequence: CASSRGRNYGYTF.

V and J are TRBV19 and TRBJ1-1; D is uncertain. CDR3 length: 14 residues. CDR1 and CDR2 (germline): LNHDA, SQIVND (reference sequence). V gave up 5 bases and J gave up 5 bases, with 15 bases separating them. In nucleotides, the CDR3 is TGTGCCAGTAGTCCCGAGAGGATTTCGACTGAAGCTTTCTTT. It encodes CASSPERISTEAFF.

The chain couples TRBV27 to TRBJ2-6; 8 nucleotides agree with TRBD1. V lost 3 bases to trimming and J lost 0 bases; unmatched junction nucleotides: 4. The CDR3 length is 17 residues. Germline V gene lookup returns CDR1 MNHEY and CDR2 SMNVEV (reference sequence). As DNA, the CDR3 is TGTGCCAGCAGTTTTTGGACAGGGACCTCTGGGGCCAACGTCCTGACTTTC. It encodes CASSFWTGTSGANVLTF.

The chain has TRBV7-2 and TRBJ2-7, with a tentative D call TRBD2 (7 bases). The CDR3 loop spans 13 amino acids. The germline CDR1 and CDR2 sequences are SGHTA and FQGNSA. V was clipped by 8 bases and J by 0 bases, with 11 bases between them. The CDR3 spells CASGGASSYEQYF. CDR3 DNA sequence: TGTGCCAGCGGGGGGGCCAGCTCCTACGAGCAGTACTTC.

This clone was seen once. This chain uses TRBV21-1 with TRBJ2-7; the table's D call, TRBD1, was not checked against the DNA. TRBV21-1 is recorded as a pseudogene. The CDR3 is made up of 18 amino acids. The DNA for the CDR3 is TGTGCCAGCACGGGCATCACTGAGACAGGGGGGTTACCCTACGAGCAGTACTTC. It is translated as CASTGITETGGLPYEQYF.

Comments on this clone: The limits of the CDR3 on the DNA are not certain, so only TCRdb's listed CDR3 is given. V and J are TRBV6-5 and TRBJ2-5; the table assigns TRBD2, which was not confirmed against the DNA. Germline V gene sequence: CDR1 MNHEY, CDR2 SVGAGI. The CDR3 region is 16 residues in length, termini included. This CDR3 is CASSSSASGGFETQYF.

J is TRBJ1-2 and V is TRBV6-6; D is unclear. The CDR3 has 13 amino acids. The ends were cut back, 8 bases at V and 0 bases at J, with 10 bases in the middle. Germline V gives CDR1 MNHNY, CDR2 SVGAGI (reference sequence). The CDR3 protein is CASLDGTNYGYTF. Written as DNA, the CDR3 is TGTGCCAGCTTGGACGGGACTAACTATGGCTACACCTTC.

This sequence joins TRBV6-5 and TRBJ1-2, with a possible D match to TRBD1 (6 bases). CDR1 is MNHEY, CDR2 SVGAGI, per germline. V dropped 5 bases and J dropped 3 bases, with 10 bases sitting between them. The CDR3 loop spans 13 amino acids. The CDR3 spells CASSQQGHYGYTF. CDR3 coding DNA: TGTGCCAGCAGTCAACAGGGCCACTATGGCTACACCTTC.

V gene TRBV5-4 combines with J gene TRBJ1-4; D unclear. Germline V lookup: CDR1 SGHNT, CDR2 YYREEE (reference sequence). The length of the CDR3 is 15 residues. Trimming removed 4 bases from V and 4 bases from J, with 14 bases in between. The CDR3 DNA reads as TGTGCCAGCAGCGCAGCCGAGGGTGTTAATGAAAAACTGTTTTTT. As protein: CASSAAEGVNEKLFF.

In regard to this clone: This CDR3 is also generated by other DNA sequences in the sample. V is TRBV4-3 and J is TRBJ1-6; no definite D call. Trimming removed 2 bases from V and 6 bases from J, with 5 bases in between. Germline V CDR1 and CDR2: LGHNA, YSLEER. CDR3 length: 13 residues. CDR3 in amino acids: CASSQLLNSPLHF. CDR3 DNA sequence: TGCGCCAGCAGCCAACTCCTTAATTCACCCCTCCACTTT.

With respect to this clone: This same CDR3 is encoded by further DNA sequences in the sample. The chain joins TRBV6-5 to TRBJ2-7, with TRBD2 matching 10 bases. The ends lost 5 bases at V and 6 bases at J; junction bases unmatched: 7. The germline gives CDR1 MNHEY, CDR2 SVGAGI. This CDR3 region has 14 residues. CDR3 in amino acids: CASSQLAGKVEQYF. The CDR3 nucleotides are TGTGCCAGCAGTCAACTAGCGGGAAAGGTCGAGCAGTACTTC.

CDR3 region: CASSSRGGGTEAFF. CDR3 nucleotide sequence: TGTGCCAGCAGTTCCAGGGGTGGGGGCACTGAAGCTTTCTTT. The chain couples TRBV11-1 to TRBJ1-1, with a tentative D call TRBD1 (6 bases). The germline V and J ends were trimmed by 6 bases and 4 bases, with 15 bases remaining between them. CDR3 length: 14 amino acids. In germline, CDR1 is SGHAT, CDR2 FQDESV (reference sequence).